This T cell receptor beta chain was captured in a study of T-cell reconstitution after alpha-beta-depleted transplantation in children (dated by TCRdb to about 2016). For context, the study as a whole: T-cell immune reconstitution after TCRalphabeta/CD19-depleted allogeneic hematopoietic cell transplantation in children was quantitatively tracked in the study by means of TCR repertoire profiling. Points the paper makes about the study in general: Apparently early alphabetaT-cell count recovery about two months after transplant reportedly relied on only several hundred rapidly expanded clones derived from non-depleted graft cells. In some patients, the high TCRbeta diversity seen at day 60 was put down to recipient T cells and intrathymic progenitors that had survived conditioning. The frequencies of hyperexpanded clones fell over the following months, and after one year, T-cell counts and TCRbeta diversity were mostly attributed to newly produced T cells.

Library prep was done by PCR. The data were produced on an Illumina HiSeq 2500. TCR libraries were prepared with molecular barcoding, using unique molecular identifiers to normalize TCRbeta repertoire quantification. TCRdb handled the public reads itself, with Q25 trimming in fastp and clone calling in MiXCR, and kept productive beta chains. CDR3 protein duplicates are merged, each entry listing the most common genes and DNA. In this sample the table shows 750,000 to 950,000 distinct CDR3 sequences, 15% to 20% of which occur a single time. 5% of the sample is held by the ten biggest clonotypes. Worth noting for this clonotype: The antigen it binds to is not known. Per-nucleotide qualities are absent, and no much larger clonotype sits a single base away.

This sample's treatment or condition label indicates: allogeneic hematopoietic cell transplantation with graft depleted of TCRalphabeta T cells and CD19 B cells. The children who served as transplant recipients had been given grafts of TCRalphabeta/CD19-depleted allogeneic hematopoietic cells. The sample in question was PBMCs, mostly from graft donor cells, obtained 360 days after TCRalphabeta/CD19-depleted stem cell transplant. The receptor was derived from a male patient aged 10-17 years who had a stem cell transplant for acute lymphoblastic leukemia, so the T cells may come from the graft donor.

The CDR3 reads CASSLEGGRNYGYTF. The nucleotides read TGCGCCAGCAGCTTGGAAGGGGGCCGTAACTATGGCTACACCTTC. This sequence uses TRBV5-1 and TRBJ1-2; TRBD1 lines up with 7 middle nucleotides. CDR1 and CDR2, looked up from the germline V gene, are SGHRS and YFSETQ. The CDR3 runs 15 residues from the cysteine to the phenylalanine. This entry keeps only the CDR3 DNA: 45 bases, framed from base 1. Relative to germline, V is missing 0 bases and J is missing 1 base, with 3 bases of the junction outside any gene match.